The 25 T cell receptor beta chains below were found in one sample sequenced in a study of regulatory T cells in long-lasting Graves disease. Time point noted: newly diagnosed GD, antithyroid drugs for less than 3 months. With RNA extracted from PBMCs as input, the TCR library was made. To make TCR beta libraries, researchers used iRepertoire HTBI primers and Arm-PCR of CDR3 regions. TCRdb re-analysed the multiplex PCR reads in MiXCR, keeping a single row per CDR3 protein. The profile shows 390,000 or so distinct CDR3 sequences, about 12% of them singletons. These data were likewise used in another study, on T cells in Graves' hyperthyroidism and ophthalmopathy.

The sample consisted of peripheral blood mononuclear cells (PBMCs), taken at new diagnosis, from a patient treated with antithyroid drugs. These receptors came from a woman between 18 and 30 years old with Graves disease.

In its sample, this clonotype was seen a few times. The rearrangement uses TRBV7-9 and TRBJ2-1; possibly TRBD2 for D (6 bases). CDR1 and CDR2 from the germline V gene are SEHNR and FQNEAQ (reference sequence). The ends were cut back, 5 bases at V and 5 bases at J, with 16 bases in the middle. There are 15 residues in the CDR3. The CDR3 loop reads CASSPPGEHHNEQFF. Written as DNA, the CDR3 is TGTGCCAGCAGCCCCCCGGGGGAGCATCACAATGAGCAGTTCTTC.

The chain carries TRBV5-1 and TRBJ2-1; weak D call: TRBD1 (6 bases). The CDR3 has 15 residues. Deletions cut 0 bases from V and 5 bases from J, with 12 bases between. The germline gives CDR1 SGHRS, CDR2 YFSETQ. The CDR3 here is CASSLGQGPHNEQFF. The DNA for the CDR3 is TGCGCCAGCAGCTTGGGGCAGGGGCCACACAATGAGCAGTTCTTC.

The rearrangement joins TRBV29-1 to TRBJ2-7; 7 nucleotides agree with TRBD2. V lost 4 bases to trimming and J lost 3 bases; unmatched junction nucleotides: 6. The CDR3 has 13 amino acids. Per germline, CDR1 SQVTM and CDR2 ANQGSEA. The CDR3 here is CSVAAGVSYEQYF. The CDR3 coding sequence is TGCAGCGTTGCGGCGGGAGTTAGCTACGAGCAGTACTTC.

This clonotype has ten or more counts. V gene TRBV20-1 combines with J gene TRBJ2-7; 9 bases map to TRBD1. CDR3 length equals 14 residues. Looked up from germline, CDR1 is DFQATT and CDR2 is SNEGSKA (reference sequence). Unmatched junction bases numbered 6, after V lost 2 bases and J lost 4 bases. The CDR3 coding sequence is TGCAGTGCTAGAACCGGGACAGGGTCATACGAGCAGTACTTC. Translated, it gives CSARTGTGSYEQYF.

Ten or more counts support this clonotype. V gene TRBV10-1 combines with J gene TRBJ2-5; tentative D call: TRBD2 (6 bases). V was clipped by 8 bases and J by 5 bases, with 21 bases between them. From germline, CDR1 is WNHNN and CDR2 SYGVQD (reference sequence). The CDR3 is 15 amino acids. The CDR3 DNA is TGCGCCAGCTCTCAGACAACGGGAGCAGGGGAGACCCAGTACTTC. Protein product: CASSQTTGAGETQYF.

This clonotype was observed at least ten times. CDR3 sequence: CASSERTGGNEGYTF. The CDR3 DNA is TGTGCCAGCAGCGAAAGGACAGGGGGGAATGAGGGCTACACCTTC. The chain combines TRBV7-8 with TRBJ1-2, with 10 bases aligning to TRBD1. J lost 8 bases, V lost 5 bases, and 11 bases had no gene match. The CDR3 is 15 amino acids. CDR1 is SGHVS and CDR2 is FQNEAQ in the germline V gene.

Remarks on this clonotype: A much larger clone lies one base from this, so it may be a read error. V gene TRBV6-2 or TRBV6-3 combines with J gene TRBJ2-2, with D unclear. The CDR3 length is 16 residues. V was trimmed by 3 bases and J by 4 bases, leaving 15 bases between them. Germline V gene sequence: CDR1 MNHEY, CDR2 SVGEGT. The CDR3 DNA follows: TGTGCCAGCAGTTATTCTGTCTTCCCGGTCACCGGGGAGCTGTTTTTT. Its translation: CASSYSVFPVTGELFF.

This clonotype was counted at least ten times. The rearrangement uses TRBV6-5 and TRBJ1-4; D remains unclear. The V gene's germline CDR1 is MNHEY and CDR2 SVGAGI. The CDR3 contains 18 residues. The V end was cut by 4 bases, the J end by 4 bases, with 22 bases between. The CDR3: CASSLHLPSPEYNEKLFF. CDR3 in DNA: TGTGCCAGCAGTTTACATCTCCCCTCACCCGAATATAATGAAAAACTGTTTTTT.

This clonotype was seen many times. V gene TRBV12-3 or TRBV12-4 combines with J gene TRBJ2-1; 7 bases fit TRBD1. The junction had 17 bases not matched to a gene; V was cut back by 5 bases and J by 10 bases. CDR3 size: 16 residues. CDR3 region: CASSLLPQGVGVEQFF. CDR3 nucleotides: TGTGCCAGCAGTCTACTCCCGCAGGGGGTTGGGGTAGAGCAGTTCTTC.

This clonotype came up a few times. The genes are TRBV5-1 and TRBJ2-1, with 9 bases that match TRBD2. The V gene's germline CDR1 is SGHRS and CDR2 YFSETQ. The CDR3 is 16 residues long. V lost 5 bases to trimming and J lost 4 bases; unmatched junction nucleotides: 10. In DNA, the CDR3 is TGCGCCAGCAGACAGTCCATAGCGGGAGCATACAATGAGCAGTTCTTC. Its protein is CASRQSIAGAYNEQFF.

This clonotype was observed many times. This chain uses TRBV4-1 with TRBJ2-3, with D hard to call. Germline CDR1 and CDR2: MGHRA and YSYEKL. V lost 3 bases, J lost 6 bases, and 7 bases lay in between. The CDR3 has 12 residues. The CDR3 bases are TGCGCCAGCAGCCACCCTGGGGATACGCAGTATTTT. This encodes CASSHPGDTQYF.

This clonotype has ten or more counts. The V gene is TRBV28, the J gene TRBJ2-5, with 7 nucleotides matching TRBD1. Germline assignment: CDR1 MDHEN and CDR2 SYDVKM. V gave up 5 bases and J gave up 0 bases; unmatched junction bases: 3. The CDR3 runs to 14 residues. This CDR3 reads CASSHRGNQETQYF. The CDR3 DNA reads as TGTGCCAGCAGTCACAGGGGAAACCAAGAGACCCAGTACTTC.

For this clonotype: A read error is possible here, since a much larger clone lies one base away. V gene TRBV6-2 or TRBV6-3 combines with J gene TRBJ1-1, with 8 bases aligning to TRBD1. Germline-derived CDR1 and CDR2 are MNHEY and SVGEGT. The CDR3 loop spans 17 amino acids. V lost 0 bases to trimming and J lost 3 bases; unmatched junction nucleotides: 9. Here the CDR3 DNA reads TGTGCCAGCAGTTACTCTCAGGGGGCTCAGGTGGACACTGAAGCTTTCTTT. Its protein product is CASSYSQGAQVDTEAFF.

This clonotype was recorded at least ten times. V usage is TRBV6-5 and J usage is TRBJ1-2; D is ambiguous. Trimming removed 2 bases from V and 5 bases from J, with 12 bases in between. CDR3 length equals 14 residues. Germline CDR1 reads MNHEY; CDR2 reads SVGAGI. The CDR3 DNA follows: TGTGCCAGCAGTTACCTGTCAGGACTTTATGGCTACACCTTC. Its translation is CASSYLSGLYGYTF.

This clonotype was seen at least ten times. The chain is built from TRBV10-3 and TRBJ2-1; D is perhaps TRBD2 (6 bases). Looked up from germline, CDR1 is ENHRY and CDR2 is SYGVKD. The CDR3 contains 17 residues. V lost 2 bases, J lost 9 bases, and 23 bases lay in between. The CDR3 sequence is CAISETRGAGVKLEQFF. The CDR3 region has the DNA TGTGCCATCAGTGAGACCCGGGGAGCGGGTGTAAAGCTTGAGCAGTTCTTC.

Ten or more counts support this clonotype. V and J are TRBV7-9 and TRBJ1-4; 7 bases map to TRBD1. Trimming took 3 bases from V and 7 from J; bases not matched to a gene: 8. The CDR3 runs 15 residues. Germline lookup yields CDR1 SEHNR and CDR2 FQNEAQ (reference sequence). CDR3 sequence (DNA): TGTGCCAGCAGCTTCTTGGGACAGTCGTCTGAAAAACTGTTTTTT. Translated, it gives CASSFLGQSSEKLFF.

The chain employs TRBV29-1 and TRBJ2-1; 10 bases match TRBD2. The germline V gene encodes CDR1 SQVTM and CDR2 ANQGSEA. The CDR3 runs to 13 residues. After removal of 3 bases from V and 16 bases from J, the junction contained 12 bases not matched to a gene. The CDR3 coding sequence is TGCAGCGTTGAGCAGCGGGAGGGCCTTCACCAATTCTTC. Encoded protein: CSVEQREGLHQFF.

A word on this clonotype: With a much larger clone just one base away, this may be a read error. The chain is built from TRBV6-5 and TRBJ2-1, with D uncertain. V was pared by 0 bases and J by 0 bases, with 9 bases between. CDR3 length equals 16 residues. The germline V gene has CDR1 MNHEY and CDR2 SVGAGI. The CDR3 loop is CASSYSCTHSYNEQFF. CDR3 DNA: TGTGCCAGCAGTTACTCGTGTACCCACTCCTACAATGAGCAGTTCTTC.

Many counts were recorded for this clonotype. The chain combines TRBV12-5 with TRBJ2-7, with D unclear. Germline lookup yields CDR1 LGHNT and CDR2 FRNRAP. Between the trimmed V and J ends, which lost 3 bases and 3 bases, there was a span of 9 bases. There are 13 residues in the CDR3. The CDR3 protein is CASGLSGDYEQYF. CDR3 coding DNA: TGTGCTAGTGGTTTATCCGGAGACTACGAGCAGTACTTC.

This clonotype has just a few counts. The CDR3 here is CASSYILQGNEQYV. CDR3 nucleotides: TGTGCCAGCAGCTATATCTTACAGGGTAACGAGCAGTACGTC. The rearrangement joins TRBV5-6 to TRBJ2-7; a weak D match, TRBD1 (6 bases). The germline V gene has CDR1 SGHDT and CDR2 YYEEEE. The V end lost 3 bases, the J end lost 5 bases, and 15 bases lay between the germline ends. The CDR3 is 14 amino acids.

This clonotype was counted a few times. The CDR3 coding sequence is TGTGCCAGTAGCGCTACTAGAGTCGACGCCGGGGAGCTGTTTTTT. It codes for CASSATRVDAGELFF. The chain joins TRBV19 to TRBJ2-2; possible D gene TRBD2, 5 bases. The ends were cut back, 6 bases at V and 6 bases at J, with 17 bases in the middle. CDR1 LNHDA and CDR2 SQIVND come from the germline V gene (reference sequence). The CDR3 spans 15 residues.

This clonotype occurred many times. This chain connects TRBV6-2 or TRBV6-3 to TRBJ2-7; possible D gene TRBD1, 6 bases. CDR1 is MNHEY, CDR2 SVGEGT, per germline. Trimming took off 6 bases at V and 9 bases at J, with 18 bases between the two ends. The CDR3 is 13 amino acids. The CDR3 sequence is CASSLDGQPGQYV. As DNA, the CDR3 is TGTGCCAGCAGCTTAGACGGACAGCCGGGGCAGTACGTC.

The table lists this clonotype with a few counts. This sequence joins TRBV6-1 and TRBJ1-1; D is uncertain. Deletions cut 7 bases from V and 5 bases from J, with 8 bases between. The CDR3 sequence is 11 residues long. Per the germline V gene, CDR1 is MNHNS and CDR2 is SASEGT. CDR3 region: CASKAGTEAFF. CDR3 in DNA: TGTGCCAGCAAAGCGGGGACTGAAGCTTTCTTT.

This clonotype was observed a handful of times. This chain joins TRBV5-1 and TRBJ1-2; TRBD1 might be the D (5 bases). Trimming pared 0 bases from V and 2 bases from J, leaving 23 bases between. This CDR3 spans 19 amino acids. Germline CDR1 is SGHRS and CDR2 is YFSETQ. CDR3 coding DNA: TGCGCCAGCAGCTTGGCCTTTTGGCTCCTCGGGGCCTCCAACTATGGCTACACCTTC. It translates to CASSLAFWLLGASNYGYTF.

This clonotype was observed many times. The chain is built from TRBV10-3 and TRBJ2-7, with D possibly being TRBD1 (5 bases). CDR1 is ENHRY and CDR2 is SYGVKD in the germline V gene. The germline V and J ends were trimmed by 10 bases and 1 base, with 17 bases remaining between them. The CDR3 extends over 14 amino acids. The CDR3 reads CATGQGKGSYEQYV. The CDR3, as DNA: TGTGCCACGGGCCAGGGAAAAGGATCCTACGAGCAGTACGTC.